These 24 T cell receptor beta chains originate from one sample sequenced in a study of T cells expressing NK-cell markers. With the 5' RACE reads reprocessed, TCRdb shows one record per CDR3 protein and no DNA. Recorded for this sample: about 140,000 distinct CDR3 sequences. Sequenced sample: blood T cells: a sorted CD56 or NKG2C T cell subset, CD4+ or CD8+ T cells, or bulk PBMC T cells (not recorded which). The receptors were gathered from a man aged 18 to 30 in good health.

The rearrangement links TRBV11-2 to TRBJ2-1; the TRBD2 assignment by TCRdb is unverifiable without DNA. Germline V CDR1 and CDR2: SGHAT, FQNNGV. The CDR3 covers 17 residues. The CDR3 sequence: CASSPTSGRPTYNEQFF.

The chain joins TRBV27 to TRBJ2-2; TCRdb picks TRBD1, but there is no DNA to check that call. Germline loops: CDR1 MNHEY, CDR2 SMNVEV (reference sequence). CDR3 length: 16 amino acids. The chain's CDR3 is CASSLSGQGIIGELFF.

The CDR3 sequence is CASSMERGFGNEQFF. The gene calls are TRBV19 and TRBJ2-1. There are 15 residues in the CDR3. From germline, CDR1 is LNHDA and CDR2 SQIVND (reference sequence).

The chain joins TRBV12-3 or TRBV12-4 to TRBJ2-1; TCRdb reports TRBD1, a call that lacks DNA to check it against. The CDR3 contains 15 residues. CDR3 in amino acids: CASSLKAGVVNEQFF.

The chain carries TRBV30 and TRBJ2-1; the TRBD2 assignment by TCRdb is unverifiable without DNA. Germline CDR1 and CDR2: GTSNPN and SVGIG (reference sequence). The CDR3 runs 16 residues. Here the CDR3 reads CAWSVLRLADYNEQFF.

The V call is TRBV19, the J call TRBJ2-1; without DNA, the TCRdb call of TRBD1 cannot be checked. Germline CDR1 LNHDA, CDR2 SQIVND (reference sequence). The CDR3 is made up of 15 amino acids. CDR3 sequence reads: CASSIDGTGGAEQFF. Based on the CDR3 plus reference TRBV19 and TRBJ2-1, the full variable domain is DGGITQSPKYLFRKEGQNVTLSCEQNLNHDAMYWYRQDPGQGLRLIYYSQIVNDFQKGDIAEGYSVSREKKESFPLTVTSAQKNPTAFYLCASSIDGTGGAEQFFGPGTRLTVL.

The rearrangement links TRBV19 to TRBJ2-5; TCRdb's D gene call, TRBD1, goes unchecked for lack of DNA. This CDR3 is 15 amino acids long. Germline CDR1 reads LNHDA; CDR2 reads SQIVND (reference sequence). This CDR3 is CASRAGQGRQETQYF. Complete variable domain (other parts from reference TRBV19 and TRBJ2-5): DGGITQSPKYLFRKEGQNVTLSCEQNLNHDAMYWYRQDPGQGLRLIYYSQIVNDFQKGDIAEGYSVSREKKESFPLTVTSAQKNPTAFYLCASRAGQGRQETQYFGPGTRLLVL.

The chain links TRBV24-1 to TRBJ1-5; as DNA is missing, the TRBD1 call by TCRdb cannot be tested. The germline V gene has CDR1 KGHDR and CDR2 SFDVKD. This CDR3 is 12 amino acids long. The CDR3 protein is CATSGGIGAQHF.

The gene calls are TRBV24-1 and TRBJ2-3; with no DNA, the TCRdb D assignment of TRBD1 cannot be verified. Germline assignment: CDR1 KGHDR and CDR2 SFDVKD. The CDR3 has 17 residues. Here the CDR3 reads CATSDSLVSTSTDTQYF.

This chain links TRBV18 with TRBJ2-1. Germline lookup yields CDR1 KGHSH and CDR2 LQKENI. The CDR3 covers 15 residues. The CDR3: CASSPQGVRDNEQFF.

This chain joins TRBV20-1 and TRBJ2-1. Germline V gives CDR1 DFQATT, CDR2 SNEGSKA (reference sequence). CDR3 size: 14 residues. Here the CDR3 reads CSARSETTYNEQFF.

The chain combines TRBV19 with TRBJ2-1; no DNA is available, so the TRBD2 call from TCRdb remains unchecked. Germline V lookup: CDR1 LNHDA, CDR2 SQIVND (reference sequence). The CDR3 is made up of 13 amino acids. This CDR3 is CASSMGLGNEQFF.

This chain joins TRBV15 and TRBJ1-1; TCRdb's D call, TRBD1, is unchecked because there is no DNA. The CDR3 is 14 amino acids. Per germline, CDR1 LNHNV and CDR2 YYDKDF (reference sequence). This CDR3 is CATSRDQGAQEAFF.

J is TRBJ2-5 and V is TRBV11-2; there is no DNA to check the TCRdb D call of TRBD1. The germline gives CDR1 SGHAT, CDR2 FQNNGV. CDR3 length equals 15 residues. CDR3 protein: CASSPPTVSRETQYF. Full variable domain (remainder filled in from reference TRBV11-2 and TRBJ2-5): EAGVAQSPRYKIIEKRQSVAFWCNPISGHATLYWYQQILGQGPKLLIQFQNNGVVDDSQLPKDRFSAERLKGVDSTLKIQPAKLEDSAVYLCASSPPTVSRETQYFGPGTRLLVL.

This chain uses TRBV2 with TRBJ2-5; TCRdb lists TRBD1, though no DNA is available to test this call. The CDR3 is made up of 15 amino acids. CDR1 and CDR2 from the germline V gene are SNHLY and FYNNEI. The CDR3 region is CASSEGYRLKETQYF. The entire variable domain, with the rest obtained from reference TRBV2 and TRBJ2-5, is as follows: EPEVTQTPSHQVTQMGQEVILRCVPISNHLYFYWYRQILGQKVEFLVSFYNNEISEKSEIFDDQFSVERPDGSNFTLKIRSTKLEDSAMYFCASSEGYRLKETQYFGPGTRLLVL.

This CDR3 reads CATSDFDGSLEQFF. The V call is TRBV24-1, the J call TRBJ2-1; the TCRdb call, TRBD2, lacks DNA for checking. Germline V CDR1 and CDR2: KGHDR, SFDVKD. The CDR3 is 14 amino acids.

The chain joins TRBV4-2 to TRBJ2-1; TCRdb proposes TRBD1, but this gene call is untestable without DNA. Germline CDR1 LGHNA, CDR2 YNFKEQ. The CDR3 covers 17 residues. This chain's CDR3 is CASSPRTGLDSYNEQFF.

The chain couples TRBV12-3 or TRBV12-4 to TRBJ1-3; TCRdb lists TRBD1, though no DNA is available to test this call. The CDR3 length is 16 residues. The CDR3 reads CASSLGDGLLGNTIYF.

The rearrangement links TRBV6-1 to TRBJ2-1; TCRdb calls TRBD1, which cannot be checked without DNA. CDR3 length: 15 amino acids. Germline V CDR1 and CDR2: MNHNS, SASEGT. CDR3 residues: CASGSGTHPGCEQFF.

The chain joins TRBV28 to TRBJ2-1. This CDR3 has 14 amino acids. The germline V gene has CDR1 MDHEN and CDR2 SYDVKM. CDR3 in amino acids: CASSLSIDYNEQFF. The full variable domain, rest sourced from reference TRBV28 and TRBJ2-1, is DVKVTQSSRYLVKRTGEKVFLECVQDMDHENMFWYRQDPGLGLRLIYFSYDVKMKEKGDIPEGYSVSREKKERFSLILESASTNQTSMYLCASSLSIDYNEQFFGPGTRLTVL.

This sequence joins TRBV2 and TRBJ1-5; TCRdb picks TRBD1, but there is no DNA to check that call. CDR3 length equals 15 residues. CDR1 is SNHLY and CDR2 is FYNNEI in the germline V gene. CDR3 loop: CASSAGRYSNQPQHF.

This sequence joins TRBV20-1 and TRBJ2-1; the TCRdb call, TRBD1, lacks DNA for checking. CDR1 DFQATT and CDR2 SNEGSKA come from the germline V gene (reference sequence). This CDR3 has 14 residues. The CDR3 reads CSASGPDRYGEQFF.

The rearrangement links TRBV12-3 or TRBV12-4 to TRBJ2-7; as DNA is missing, the TRBD2 call by TCRdb cannot be tested. This CDR3 has 15 residues. CDR3 amino acids: CASRSGLAGSYEQYF.

This chain links TRBV12-3 or TRBV12-4 with TRBJ2-7; the TCRdb call, TRBD1, lacks DNA for checking. CDR3 length: 12 amino acids. CDR3: CASRGQVDEQYF.